This entry lists 28 T cell receptor beta chains sequenced from one sample in a study of blood T cell repertoires in COVID-19. Only in-frame clones appear in the TCRdb table, and some are missing; sequencing was by immunoSEQ multiplex PCR. This sample yields some 230,000 clones, of which more than 75% are seen a single time; around 0.98% belongs to the top ten. Source material: peripheral blood. The origin of the receptors is a man aged 40-50 years with acute or convalescent COVID-19.

This clone came up a few times. V and J are TRBV18 and TRBJ1-1; D call uncertain. Trimming shortened V by 0 bases and J by 1 base, and 9 bases separated the two germline ends. CDR3 length: 15 amino acids. Germline loops: CDR1 KGHSH, CDR2 LQKENI. The CDR3 coding sequence is TGTGCCAGCTCACCACCGAGTCACAGGAACACTGAAGCTTTCTTT. Translating it yields CASSPPSHRNTEAFF.

Details on this clone: The sample holds other DNA sequences that translate to the same CDR3. J is TRBJ1-2 and V is TRBV12-3 or TRBV12-4; no clear D gene. The CDR3 consists of 12 residues. Trimming left V 2 bases short and J 5 bases short, with 6 bases between. CDR3 DNA sequence: TGTGCCAGCAGTTTATCGTTATATGGCTACACCTTC. It is translated as CASSLSLYGYTF.

About this clone itself: The germline gene is not matched at one end of the junction; a read error may be the cause. This sequence joins TRBV2 and TRBJ2-1; D may be TRBD1 or TRBD2 (6 bases each). The CDR3 runs 14 residues. CDR1 and CDR2 (germline): SNHLY, FYNNEI. As DNA, the CDR3 is TGTGCCAGCAGCGAAGGGGGGCTGAACAATGAGCAGTTCTTC. It is translated as CASSEGGLNNEQFF.

This CDR3 is CASSLDLGRNTEAFF. The CDR3 coding sequence is TGTGCCAGCAGCTTAGACCTAGGCAGGAACACTGAAGCTTTCTTT. This chain uses TRBV7-9 with TRBJ1-1; unclear D gene. This CDR3 has 15 residues. V was trimmed by 1 base and J by 1 base, leaving 10 bases between them. Germline V CDR1 and CDR2: SEHNR, FQNEAQ (reference sequence).

This clone was recorded a few times. The rearrangement links TRBV10-2 to TRBJ1-6; the D gene is possibly TRBD1 (5 bases). The CDR3 covers 15 residues. Germline CDR1 is WSHSY and CDR2 is SAAADI. V lost 0 bases, J lost 9 bases, and 12 bases lay in between. The CDR3 reads CASSESRQKSSPLHF. The DNA for the CDR3 is TGCGCCAGCAGTGAGTCAAGACAGAAAAGTTCACCCCTCCACTTT.

The rearrangement links TRBV19 to TRBJ1-1; 9 nucleotides agree with TRBD1. Germline trimming cut 5 bases from V and 3 bases from J; bases unmatched to any gene: 10. This CDR3 contains 16 residues. CDR1 is LNHDA, CDR2 SQIVND, per germline (reference sequence). CDR3 sequence: CASSHLDRGWDTEAFF. In DNA, the CDR3 is TGTGCCAGTAGTCACCTGGACAGGGGCTGGGACACTGAAGCTTTCTTT.

The V and J genes are TRBV5-1 and TRBJ1-1, with unresolved D. The CDR3 is 15 residues long. Trimming removed 4 bases at V and 1 base at J, with 14 bases between. Germline V gene lookup returns CDR1 SGHRS and CDR2 YFSETQ. The CDR3 loop is CASSRKEGGNTEAFF. The CDR3 DNA reads TGCGCCAGCAGCCGCAAGGAGGGAGGGAACACTGAAGCTTTCTTT.

J is TRBJ1-1 and V is TRBV28; D possibly corresponds to TRBD1 (5 bases). Germline lookup yields CDR1 MDHEN and CDR2 SYDVKM. The CDR3 runs 17 residues. V gave up 2 bases and J gave up 1 base, with 17 bases separating them. In nucleotides, the CDR3 is TGTGCCAGCAGTTTAAGGGGCCAGGGACTCTCGAACACTGAAGCTTTCTTT. Translated, it gives CASSLRGQGLSNTEAFF. Full variable domain (missing parts from reference TRBV28 and TRBJ1-1): DVKVTQSSRYLVKRTGEKVFLECVQDMDHENMFWYRQDPGLGLRLIYFSYDVKMKEKGDIPEGYSVSREKKERFSLILESASTNQTSMYLCASSLRGQGLSNTEAFFGQGTRLTVV.

In regard to this clone: An end of the junction differs from the germline gene, which may be a read error. The chain links TRBV2 to TRBJ2-7; TRBD1 agrees at 9 bases. Germline CDR1 reads SNHLY; CDR2 reads FYNNEI. The CDR3 is 14 amino acids. The CDR3 region has the DNA TGTGCCAGCTCTACAGGGGACAGGGTGCTTCTCGTTCCATTC. Amino acid sequence: CASSTGDRVLLVPF. Variable domain in full (rest from reference TRBV2 and TRBJ2-7): EPEVTQTPSHQVTQMGQEVILRCVPISNHLYFYWYRQILGQKVEFLVSFYNNEISEKSEIFDDQFSVERPDGSNFTLKIRSTKLEDSAMYFCASSTGDRVLLVPFGPGTRLTVT.

The CDR3 sequence is CAISLAGADTQYF. The CDR3 bases are TGTGCCATCAGTCTCGCGGGTGCAGATACGCAGTATTTT. This rearrangement joins TRBV10-3 to TRBJ2-3, with D possibly TRBD2 on 5 matching bases. The CDR3 is 13 amino acids. Germline V CDR1 and CDR2: ENHRY, SYGVKD. Trimming shortened V by 5 bases and J by 4 bases, and 10 bases separated the two germline ends.

This clone was recorded a few times. The chain couples TRBV5-1 to TRBJ1-3, with 8 bases fitting TRBD1. CDR3 length: 14 residues. J gave up 8 bases and V 3 bases, and 7 bases lay outside the gene matches. CDR1 is SGHRS and CDR2 is YFSETQ in the germline V gene. CDR3 in DNA: TGCGCCAGCAGCTACGGACAGGGTATAGACACCATATATTTT. Translation: CASSYGQGIDTIYF.

V usage is TRBV11-3 and J usage is TRBJ2-1; D remains unclear. V was trimmed by 1 base and J by 2 bases, leaving 9 bases between them. The CDR3 loop spans 15 amino acids. The V gene's germline CDR1 is SGHNT and CDR2 YENEEA. The DNA for the CDR3 is TGTGCCAGCAGCTTAGGTGCAACTGCCTACAATGAGCAGTTCTTC. Translated: CASSLGATAYNEQFF.

The J gene is TRBJ1-1, the V gene TRBV7-3; D uncertain. Per germline, CDR1 SGHTA and CDR2 FQGTGA. With 2 bases removed from V and 1 base from J, the gap between germline ends came to 14 bases. The CDR3 totals 16 residues. The CDR3 protein is CASSLVRRGRNTEAFF. Written as DNA, the CDR3 is TGTGCCAGCAGCTTAGTAAGGCGGGGTCGGAACACTGAAGCTTTCTTT.

The rearrangement links TRBV30 to TRBJ2-7, with a tentative D call TRBD1 (5 bases). Trimming pared 0 bases from V and 2 bases from J, leaving 11 bases between. Looked up from germline, CDR1 is GTSNPN and CDR2 is SVGIG (reference sequence). CDR3 length: 14 residues. As DNA, the CDR3 is TGTGCCTGGAGTGTACGTCAGGGCCCCTACGAGCAGTACTTC. Its protein is CAWSVRQGPYEQYF.

J is TRBJ2-1 and V is TRBV7-3, with 9 bases lining up with TRBD2. V shed 2 bases and J 4 bases; nucleotides not matched to a gene: 12. Germline CDR1 reads SGHTA; CDR2 reads FQGTGA. The CDR3 covers 18 residues. The CDR3 protein is CASSLLAGNHRLYNEQFF. The CDR3 region has the DNA TGTGCCAGCAGCTTACTAGCGGGGAACCACCGGCTTTACAATGAGCAGTTCTTC.

The chain carries TRBV6-5 and TRBJ1-6; 10 positions match TRBD1. V lost 6 bases, J lost 10 bases, and 6 bases stayed unmatched. CDR3 length equals 14 residues. In germline, CDR1 is MNHEY, CDR2 SVGAGI. CDR3 loop: CASSAMGQGSPLHF. The CDR3 DNA sequence: TGTGCCAGCAGCGCCATGGGACAGGGGTCACCCCTCCACTTT.

The chain is built from TRBV6-2 or TRBV6-3 and TRBJ2-7; 8 nucleotides line up with TRBD2. V gave up 6 bases and J gave up 0 bases; unmatched junction bases: 7. The CDR3 is made up of 15 amino acids. Germline V lookup: CDR1 MNHEY, CDR2 SVGEGT. The CDR3 loop is CASSRSGGFSYEQYF. The CDR3 DNA follows: TGTGCCAGCAGCCGCAGCGGGGGATTCTCCTACGAGCAGTACTTC.

In nucleotides, the CDR3 is TGTGCCAGCAGCCCCGCCAGGGGCAATCAGCCCCAGCATTTT. It yields the protein CASSPARGNQPQHF. The chain carries TRBV6-5 and TRBJ1-5; D might be TRBD1 (5 bases). Trimming removed 6 bases at V and 2 bases at J, with 11 bases between. The CDR3 extends over 14 amino acids. The germline V gene has CDR1 MNHEY and CDR2 SVGAGI.

In its sample, this clone was seen a few times. The V call is TRBV6-2 or TRBV6-3, the J call TRBJ2-3, with TRBD2 as a possible D gene (6 bases). The CDR3 has 18 amino acids. Per the germline V gene, CDR1 is MNHEY and CDR2 is SVGEGT. Trimming removed 0 bases from V and 1 base from J, with 17 bases in between. The CDR3 is CASSYSLGGSPGTDTQYF. CDR3 nucleotide sequence: TGTGCCAGCAGTTACTCTCTTGGAGGGTCCCCCGGCACAGATACGCAGTATTTT.

The gene calls are TRBV29-1 and TRBJ2-3; TRBD2 matches at 8 bases. Germline lookup yields CDR1 SQVTM and CDR2 ANQGSEA. This CDR3 spans 13 amino acids. The trim removed 8 bases at V and 6 bases at J, leaving 10 bases unmatched. CDR3 DNA sequence: TGCAGCATCGAATACGGGGGGGCGGATACGCAGTATTTT. Protein sequence: CSIEYGGADTQYF.

The V gene is TRBV7-9, the J gene TRBJ1-1; 7 bases are a match to TRBD1. This CDR3 is 15 amino acids long. V shed 2 bases and J 3 bases; nucleotides not matched to a gene: 6. Per the germline V gene, CDR1 is SEHNR and CDR2 is FQNEAQ (reference sequence). CDR3 sequence: CASSLTSQGHTEAFF. DNA of the CDR3: TGTGCCAGCAGCTTAACATCACAGGGGCACACTGAAGCTTTCTTT.

This rearrangement joins TRBV9 to TRBJ2-5; 8 nucleotides align to TRBD2. The CDR3 runs to 15 residues. Germline trimming cut 5 bases from V and 5 bases from J; bases unmatched to any gene: 11. The V gene's germline CDR1 is SGDLS and CDR2 YYNGEE. The CDR3 sequence is CASSSARGGRETQYF. CDR3 in DNA: TGTGCCAGCAGTTCCGCCCGGGGGGGCCGGGAGACCCAGTACTTC.

In this sample, this clone turned up a few times. The rearrangement uses TRBV30 and TRBJ1-4, with 9 bases identical to TRBD1. Looked up from germline, CDR1 is GTSNPN and CDR2 is SVGIG (reference sequence). The CDR3 is 15 residues long. Trimming took 5 bases from V and 4 from J; bases not matched to a gene: 8. The CDR3 nucleotides are TGTGCCTGGGCAGGACAGGGGACCGGTAATGAAAAACTGTTTTTT. Its translation is CAWAGQGTGNEKLFF.

This chain connects TRBV9 to TRBJ1-1, with D maybe TRBD1 (6 bases). V was trimmed by 0 bases and J by 10 bases, leaving 16 bases between them. Germline CDR1 and CDR2: SGDLS and YYNGEE. The CDR3 totals 14 residues. CDR3 in amino acids: CASSVVQGGGAAFF. The CDR3 region has the DNA TGTGCCAGCAGCGTAGTGCAAGGGGGGGGCGCAGCTTTCTTT.

This clone was seen once. V gene TRBV3-1 (or the pseudogene TRBV3-2) combines with J gene TRBJ1-1; TRBD1 might be the D (5 bases). Germline values: CDR1 LGHDT, CDR2 YNNKEL (reference sequence). The V gene lost 1 base and the J gene lost 10 bases, with 13 bases spanning the gap. The CDR3 has 13 residues. The CDR3 spells CASSQAKGVGAFF. CDR3 bases: TGTGCCAGCAGCCAAGCTAAAGGGGTCGGAGCTTTCTTT.

The chain has TRBV25-1 and TRBJ1-2; a possible D gene is TRBD1 (6 bases). Germline assignment: CDR1 MGHDK and CDR2 SYGVNS. With 3 bases removed from V and 4 bases from J, the gap between germline ends came to 12 bases. The CDR3 totals 14 residues. The CDR3 DNA reads TGTGCCAGCAGTGACAGGGGAACTCTCTATGGCTACACCTTC. Its translation: CASSDRGTLYGYTF.

The chain recombines TRBV5-1 with TRBJ2-2; a possible D gene is TRBD1 (6 bases). The length of the CDR3 is 14 residues. The germline V gene has CDR1 SGHRS and CDR2 YFSETQ. Trimming stripped 7 bases from V and 7 bases from J, with 17 bases between. The CDR3 reads CASREGRGGGELFF. The CDR3 bases are TGCGCCAGCCGCGAGGGCAGGGGCGGCGGGGAGCTGTTTTTT.

The chain joins TRBV27 to TRBJ1-5, with D maybe TRBD1 (6 bases). Germline-derived CDR1 and CDR2 are MNHEY and SMNVEV (reference sequence). V was shortened by 4 bases and J by 4 bases, with 14 bases between the two germline ends. This CDR3 region has 15 residues. The CDR3 nucleotides are TGTGCCAGCAGTTCCGGGGGGAGGGGGAATCAGCCCCAGCATTTT. It translates to CASSSGGRGNQPQHF.